The 10 T cell receptor beta chains given below trace back to one sample, sequenced in a study of shared clonotypes between healthy human individuals (dated by TCRdb to about 2020). Library prep was done by the immunoSEQ multiplex PCR assay. TCRdb holds this immuneACCESS table with in-frame rearrangements only. Some clones are missing; in checked studies, unresolved V genes explain under half, and the rest has no known cause. This sample gives hundreds of thousands of clones in total; just under 97% of them show up just once. 0.11% of the sample is held by the ten biggest clonotypes. CD8 naive samples consisted of CD45RO-negative cells that were positively selected for CCR7, yielding a CD45RA+CCR7+ population without TemRA cells. Sample: naive CD8+ T cells sorted from blood. The sample's cell subset or site label, decoded: CD45RA+CCR7+. All receptors derive from a woman aged 25 to 39 in good health.

The chain has TRBV19 and TRBJ2-7, with D maybe TRBD1 (6 bases). V was cut by 3 bases and J by 2 bases, with 17 bases left in between. The CDR3 totals 16 residues. CDR1 is LNHDA and CDR2 is SQIVND in the germline V gene (reference sequence). The CDR3 DNA is TGTGCCAGTAGTATTTTATTTTCCCAGGGGACCTACGAGCAGTACTTC. It is translated as CASSILFSQGTYEQYF.

This CDR3 reads CASSLGGDGQFF. The DNA for the CDR3 is TGTGCCAGCAGCTTAGGAGGGGATGGGCAGTTCTTC. The rearrangement uses TRBV11-2 and TRBJ2-1, with D perhaps TRBD1 or TRBD2 (5 bases each). The CDR3 loop spans 12 amino acids. Trimming cost V 1 base and J 12 bases, with 10 bases left between them. CDR1 is SGHAT, CDR2 FQNNGV, per germline.

With respect to this clone: This same CDR3 is encoded by further DNA sequences in the sample. This chain links TRBV9 with TRBJ1-1, with D hard to call. The CDR3 is 13 amino acids. The V and J ends lost 0 bases and 5 bases respectively, with 8 bases between them. CDR1 and CDR2 (germline): SGDLS, YYNGEE. This CDR3 is CASSVGGETEAFF. As DNA, the CDR3 is TGTGCCAGCAGCGTAGGAGGCGAAACTGAAGCTTTCTTT.

V is TRBV7-9 and J is TRBJ2-3; the match to TRBD1 covers 7 bases. The length of the CDR3 is 15 residues. The J segment lost 6 bases and the V segment lost 4 bases, leaving 10 bases of the junction unmatched. Germline values: CDR1 SEHNR, CDR2 FQNEAQ (reference sequence). CDR3 nucleotide sequence: TGTGCCAGCAGCTCAGGGGGAGTGTATATTGATACGCAGTATTTT. This codes for CASSSGGVYIDTQYF. Variable domain in full (rest from reference TRBV7-9 and TRBJ2-3): DTGVSQNPRHKITKRGQNVTFRCDPISEHNRLYWYRQTLGQGPEFLTYFQNEAQLEKSRLLSDRFSAERPKGSFSTLEIQRTEQGDSAMYLCASSSGGVYIDTQYFGPGTRLTVL.

The gene calls are TRBV19 and TRBJ1-1; D gene uncertain. The CDR3 totals 14 residues. The germline CDR1 and CDR2 sequences are LNHDA and SQIVND (reference sequence). V was shortened by 3 bases and J by 0 bases, with 8 bases between the two germline ends. CDR3 DNA: TGTGCCAGTAGTATCTGGGCCATGAACACTGAAGCTTTCTTT. Its translation is CASSIWAMNTEAFF.

The J gene is TRBJ2-7, the V gene TRBV28; D uncertain. The CDR3 runs 17 residues. Germline CDR1 and CDR2: MDHEN and SYDVKM. Trimming took 5 bases from V and 0 from J, leaving 20 bases between them. The CDR3 sequence is CASSLPFEWQSSYEQYF. CDR3 nucleotides: TGTGCCAGCAGTCTCCCGTTTGAATGGCAGAGCTCCTACGAGCAGTACTTC. The complete variable domain, with remaining parts taken from reference TRBV28 and TRBJ2-7, reads DVKVTQSSRYLVKRTGEKVFLECVQDMDHENMFWYRQDPGLGLRLIYFSYDVKMKEKGDIPEGYSVSREKKERFSLILESASTNQTSMYLCASSLPFEWQSSYEQYFGPGTRLTVT.

The chain recombines TRBV6-5 with TRBJ2-5; possibly TRBD2 for D (6 bases). The V end lost 7 bases, the J end lost 5 bases, and 14 bases lay between the germline ends. This CDR3 has 13 amino acids. Germline values: CDR1 MNHEY, CDR2 SVGAGI. The CDR3 DNA is TGTGCCAGCACCCCCGGGGGAGTGGAGACCCAGTACTTC. It translates to CASTPGGVETQYF.

The sample holds a few counts of this clone. The chain uses TRBV4-2 and TRBJ1-1, with D possibly matching TRBD1 (6 bases). V shed 5 bases and J shed 5 bases, with 18 bases lying between them. The CDR3 is 15 amino acids. Germline assignment: CDR1 LGHNA and CDR2 YNFKEQ. The DNA for the CDR3 is TGTGCCAGCAGCTCGACACAGGGAGTGGTAACTGAAGCTTTCTTT. This encodes CASSSTQGVVTEAFF.

This chain connects TRBV7-9 to TRBJ2-1, with 8 bases matching TRBD2. V lost 8 bases, J lost 8 bases, and 17 bases stayed unmatched. From germline, CDR1 is SEHNR and CDR2 FQNEAQ (reference sequence). This CDR3 spans 16 amino acids. CDR3 residues: CASAPGAGGPIYEQFF. In DNA form, the CDR3 reads TGTGCCAGCGCCCCGGGGGCGGGAGGCCCTATCTATGAGCAGTTCTTC.

This rearrangement joins TRBV6-5 to TRBJ1-2, with TRBD1 identical over 10 bases. The V segment lost 2 bases and the J segment 12 bases; nucleotides outside the gene matches: 6. This CDR3 region has 13 residues. The germline CDR1 and CDR2 sequences are MNHEY and SVGAGI. The CDR3 sequence is CASSYEGQGRHTF. The CDR3 DNA sequence: TGTGCCAGCAGTTACGAGGGACAGGGGCGGCACACCTTC.